The text below deals with one T cell receptor beta chain. The data stem from a study of human T cells and chemical hapten exposure. Study as a whole: Read at 6 days, the patch tests placed 0.01% DPC on the upper back.

V was cut by 6 bases and J by 9 bases, with 20 bases left in between. Germline V gives CDR1 WSHSY, CDR2 SAAADI. The CDR3 totals 14 residues. MiXCR was run by TCRdb on the RACE reads, yielding one entry per CDR3 protein. The data show some 87,000 distinct CDR3 sequences, 10% seen once. Time point of the sample: patch test 1, 2 weeks after DPC sensitization. Treatment: therapeutic diphenylcyclopropenone sensitization with weekly scalp DPC. Patch tests were applied only after blood draws. The TCR was taken from a woman aged 50 to 65 with alopecia areata. Some clones in this sample may be carry-over from other donors' samples. This rearrangement joins TRBV10-2 to TRBJ1-1; D unresolved. The sample consisted of whole blood, taken in connection with sensitization to the hapten diphenylcyclopropenone (DPC). CDR3 nucleotides: TGCGCCAGCAGATCTCTAGGAGGGAACCGTAAAGCTTTCTTT. Translated, it gives CASRSLGGNRKAFF.